The 8 T cell receptor beta chains in this list originate from one sample, sequenced in a study of blood T cells in healthy people across ages. A J-beta primer mix and a sample-barcoded 5' primer were used in a second PCR of about 7 to 12 cycles. TCRdb fed the 5' RACE reads into MiXCR, producing one record per CDR3 protein. The data show some 1.5 million distinct CDR3 sequences, roughly 30% seen once. The sample taken for sequencing was blood. All receptors derive from a woman aged 25 to 39 in good health.

This sequence joins TRBV9 and TRBJ2-1, with 10 positions matching TRBD2. V lost 5 bases, J lost 7 bases, and 15 bases stayed unmatched. The V gene's germline CDR1 is SGDLS and CDR2 YYNGEE. The CDR3 is 17 amino acids. Here the CDR3 DNA reads TGTGCCAGCAGTGTGTCTACTAGCGGGGACCTTATGAATGAGCAGTTCTTC. This sequence encodes CASSVSTSGDLMNEQFF. The full variable domain, completed using reference TRBV9 and TRBJ2-1, is DSGVTQTPKHLITATGQRVTLRCSPRSGDLSVYWYQQSLDQGLQFLIQYYNGEERAKGNILERFSAQQFPDLHSELNLSSLELGDSALYFCASSVSTSGDLMNEQFFGPGTRLTVL.

The chain combines TRBV3-1 with TRBJ1-2, with 12 nucleotides matching TRBD1. The CDR3 runs 17 residues. Germline CDR1 is LGHDT and CDR2 is YNNKEL (reference sequence). V trimming: 4 bases; J trimming: 5 bases; junction bases outside the gene matches: 11. The CDR3 DNA reads TGTGCCAGCAGCCGCGGGACAGGGGGCGCAGCGGGATATGGCTACACCTTC. This translates into CASSRGTGGAAGYGYTF.

The table lists this clonotype with a few counts. This rearrangement joins TRBV5-1 to TRBJ2-7, with TRBD1 identical over 7 bases. CDR3 length: 18 residues. The V gene end was trimmed by 0 bases and the J gene end by 1 base; junction bases not matched to a gene: 13. Germline V gives CDR1 SGHRS, CDR2 YFSETQ. CDR3 loop: CASSLAGQSLGASYEQYF. In nucleotides, the CDR3 is TGCGCCAGCAGCTTGGCGGGACAGAGTCTAGGGGCGTCCTACGAGCAGTACTTC. Using reference TRBV5-1 and TRBJ2-7 for the parts outside the CDR3, the full variable domain is KAGVTQTPRYLIKTRGQQVTLSCSPISGHRSVSWYQQTPGQGLQFLFEYFSETQRNKGNFPGRFSGRQFSNSRSEMNVSTLELGDSALYLCASSLAGQSLGASYEQYFGPGTRLTVT.

The chain employs TRBV7-9 and TRBJ2-7; 7 bases align to TRBD1. CDR1 and CDR2 from the germline V gene are SEHNR and FQNEAQ (reference sequence). The CDR3 is 14 amino acids. J lost 3 bases, V lost 5 bases, and 7 bases had no gene match. This chain's CDR3 is CASSHTGAFYEQYF. CDR3 nucleotide sequence: TGTGCCAGCAGCCACACAGGGGCTTTCTACGAGCAGTACTTC.

As for this clonotype: Mismatch with germline at one junction end may stem from a read error. The gene calls are TRBV6-2 or TRBV6-3 and TRBJ2-1; 11 bases agree with TRBD2. Germline CDR1 and CDR2: MNHEY and SVGEGT. The CDR3 is 15 residues long. As DNA, the CDR3 is TGTGCCGGCAGTTACTCTAGCGGGGGGCCCTATGAGCAGTTCTTC. Amino acid sequence: CAGSYSSGGPYEQFF.

This clonotype appeared many times. The chain recombines TRBV5-8 with TRBJ2-1, with D unclear. Trimming took 7 bases from V and 6 from J, leaving 14 bases between them. This CDR3 contains 13 residues. Germline assignment: CDR1 SGHTS and CDR2 YDEGEE. CDR3 loop: CASHLFIRNEQFF. The CDR3 DNA reads as TGTGCCAGCCACTTATTTATACGCAATGAGCAGTTCTTC. The entire variable domain, with the rest obtained from reference TRBV5-8 and TRBJ2-1, is as follows: EAGVTQSPTHLIKTRGQQATLRCSPISGHTSVYWYQQALGLGLQFLLWYDEGEERNRGNFPPRFSGRQFPNYSSELNVNALELEDSALYLCASHLFIRNEQFFGPGTRLTVL.

On this clonotype: One end of the junction fails to match germline, which may point to a read error. This chain links TRBV5-1 with TRBJ2-6; D is possibly TRBD1 (6 bases). This CDR3 contains 15 residues. Germline V gene data show CDR1 as SGHRS and CDR2 as YFSETQ. CDR3 protein: CASSEGQPGANVRTF. DNA of the CDR3: TGCGCCAGCAGCGAGGGACAACCTGGGGCCAACGTCCGGACTTTC.

In this sample, this clonotype turned up a few times. This chain uses TRBV7-2 with TRBJ2-7, with 7 bases fitting TRBD1. The germline CDR1 and CDR2 sequences are SGHTA and FQGNSA. The CDR3 length is 14 residues. The trim removed 5 bases at V and 4 bases at J, leaving 8 bases unmatched. The CDR3 region is CASSHGQARYEQYF. CDR3 coding DNA: TGTGCCAGCAGCCACGGACAGGCCCGTTACGAGCAGTACTTC.